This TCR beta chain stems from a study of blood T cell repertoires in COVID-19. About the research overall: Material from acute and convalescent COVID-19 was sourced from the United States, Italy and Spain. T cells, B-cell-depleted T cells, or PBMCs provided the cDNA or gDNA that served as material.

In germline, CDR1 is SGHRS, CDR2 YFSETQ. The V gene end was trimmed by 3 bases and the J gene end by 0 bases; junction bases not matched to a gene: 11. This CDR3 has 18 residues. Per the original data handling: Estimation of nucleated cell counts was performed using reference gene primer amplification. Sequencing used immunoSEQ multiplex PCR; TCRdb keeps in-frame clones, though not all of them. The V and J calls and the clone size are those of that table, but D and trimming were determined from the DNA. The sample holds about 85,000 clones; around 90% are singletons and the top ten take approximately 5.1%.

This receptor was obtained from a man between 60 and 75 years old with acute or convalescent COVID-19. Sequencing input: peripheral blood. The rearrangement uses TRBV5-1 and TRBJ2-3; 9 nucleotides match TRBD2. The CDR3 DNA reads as TGCGCCAGCAGCTCGACCGACTGGCGGGGGGGAAGCACAGATACGCAGTATTTT. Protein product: CASSSTDWRGGSTDTQYF.